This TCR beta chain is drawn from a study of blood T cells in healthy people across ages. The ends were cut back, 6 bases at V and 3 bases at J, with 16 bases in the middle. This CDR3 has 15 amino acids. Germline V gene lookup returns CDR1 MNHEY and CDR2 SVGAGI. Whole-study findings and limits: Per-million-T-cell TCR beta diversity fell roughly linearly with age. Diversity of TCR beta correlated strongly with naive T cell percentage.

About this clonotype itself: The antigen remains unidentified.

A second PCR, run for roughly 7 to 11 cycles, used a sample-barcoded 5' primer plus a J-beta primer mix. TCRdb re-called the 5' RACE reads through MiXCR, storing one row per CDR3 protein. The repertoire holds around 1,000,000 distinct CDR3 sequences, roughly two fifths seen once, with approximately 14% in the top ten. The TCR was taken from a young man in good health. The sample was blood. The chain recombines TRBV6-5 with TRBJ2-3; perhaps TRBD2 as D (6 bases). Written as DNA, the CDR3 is TGTGCCAGCAGACAACGTAGCGGATCAACAGATACGCAGTATTTT. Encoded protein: CASRQRSGSTDTQYF.